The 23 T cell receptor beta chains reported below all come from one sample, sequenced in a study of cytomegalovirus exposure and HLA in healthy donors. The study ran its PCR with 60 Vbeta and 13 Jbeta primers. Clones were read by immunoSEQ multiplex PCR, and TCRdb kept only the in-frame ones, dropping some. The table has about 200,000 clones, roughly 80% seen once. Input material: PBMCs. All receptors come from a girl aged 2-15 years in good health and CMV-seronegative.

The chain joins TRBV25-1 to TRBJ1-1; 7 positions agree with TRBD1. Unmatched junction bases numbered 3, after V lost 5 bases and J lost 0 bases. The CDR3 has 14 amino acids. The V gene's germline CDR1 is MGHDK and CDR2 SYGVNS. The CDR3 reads CASSSQGMNTEAFF. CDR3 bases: TGTGCCAGCAGTTCACAGGGGATGAACACTGAAGCTTTCTTT.

CDR3 sequence (DNA): TGTGCCAGCAAAAGGACAGCGACTACCTACGAGCAGTACTTC. Its translation: CASKRTATTYEQYF. The J gene is TRBJ2-7, the V gene TRBV6-5, with D possibly being TRBD1 (6 bases). Trimming left V 7 bases short and J 2 bases short, with 15 bases between. The CDR3 totals 14 residues. Germline lookup yields CDR1 MNHEY and CDR2 SVGAGI.

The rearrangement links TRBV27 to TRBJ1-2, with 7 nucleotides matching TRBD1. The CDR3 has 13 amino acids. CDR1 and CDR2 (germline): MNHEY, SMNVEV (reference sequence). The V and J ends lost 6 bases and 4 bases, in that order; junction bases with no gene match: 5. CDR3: CASRSTGVYGYTF. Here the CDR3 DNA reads TGTGCCAGCAGGAGTACAGGGGTCTATGGCTACACCTTC.

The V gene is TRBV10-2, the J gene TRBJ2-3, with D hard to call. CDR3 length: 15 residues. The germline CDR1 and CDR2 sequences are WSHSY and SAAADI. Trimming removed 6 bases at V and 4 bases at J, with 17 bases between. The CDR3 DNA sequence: TGCGCCAGCAGCCTACGATTGAGGCTTCCAGATACGCAGTATTTT. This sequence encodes CASSLRLRLPDTQYF.

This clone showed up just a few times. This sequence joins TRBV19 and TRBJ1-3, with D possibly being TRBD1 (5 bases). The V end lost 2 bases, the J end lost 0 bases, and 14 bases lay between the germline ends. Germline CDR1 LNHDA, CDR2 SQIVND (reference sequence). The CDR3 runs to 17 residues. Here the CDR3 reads CASSIFPGQTSGNTIYF. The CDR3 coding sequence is TGTGCCAGTAGTATATTCCCCGGACAAACCTCTGGAAACACCATATATTTT.

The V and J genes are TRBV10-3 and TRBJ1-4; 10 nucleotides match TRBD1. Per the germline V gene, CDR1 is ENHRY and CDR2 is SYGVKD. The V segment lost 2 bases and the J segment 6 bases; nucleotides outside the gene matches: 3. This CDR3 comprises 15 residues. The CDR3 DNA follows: TGTGCCATCAGTGAGACCGGGACAGGGGATGAAAAACTGTTTTTT. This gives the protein CAISETGTGDEKLFF.

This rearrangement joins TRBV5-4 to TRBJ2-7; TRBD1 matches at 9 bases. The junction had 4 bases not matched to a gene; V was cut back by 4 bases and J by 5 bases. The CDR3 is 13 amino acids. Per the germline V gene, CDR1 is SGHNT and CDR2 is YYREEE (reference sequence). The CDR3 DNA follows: TGTGCCAGCAGCCTGGGACAGGGTAACGAGCAGTACTTC. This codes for CASSLGQGNEQYF.

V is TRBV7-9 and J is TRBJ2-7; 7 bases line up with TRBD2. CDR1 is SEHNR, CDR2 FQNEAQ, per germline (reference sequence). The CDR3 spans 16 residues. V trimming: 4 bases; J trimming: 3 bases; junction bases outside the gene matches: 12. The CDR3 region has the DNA TGTGCCAGCAGCTCCGAAGGGGCGGGAGCCGGCTACGAGCAGTACTTC. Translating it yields CASSSEGAGAGYEQYF.

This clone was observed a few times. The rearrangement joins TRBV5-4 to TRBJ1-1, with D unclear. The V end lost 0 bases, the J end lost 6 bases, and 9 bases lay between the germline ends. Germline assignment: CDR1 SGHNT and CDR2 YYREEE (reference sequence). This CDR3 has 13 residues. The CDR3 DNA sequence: TGTGCCAGCAGCTTGGCCGGGGTCGCTGAAGCTTTCTTT. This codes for CASSLAGVAEAFF.

The CDR3 DNA follows: TGTGCCAGCAGCCTGGGCGCTCTCGGGGCCAACGTCCTGACTTTC. This translates into CASSLGALGANVLTF. The gene calls are TRBV7-6 and TRBJ2-6, with D hard to call. Deletions cut 5 bases from V and 4 bases from J, with 12 bases between. The CDR3 sequence is 15 residues long. Germline V gives CDR1 SGHVS, CDR2 FNYEAQ.

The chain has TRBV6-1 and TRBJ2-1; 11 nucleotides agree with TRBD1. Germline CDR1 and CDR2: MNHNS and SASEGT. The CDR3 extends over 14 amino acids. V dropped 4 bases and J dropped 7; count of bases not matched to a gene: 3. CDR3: CASSAWDRGNEQFF. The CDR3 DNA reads TGTGCCAGCAGTGCCTGGGACAGGGGGAATGAGCAGTTCTTC.

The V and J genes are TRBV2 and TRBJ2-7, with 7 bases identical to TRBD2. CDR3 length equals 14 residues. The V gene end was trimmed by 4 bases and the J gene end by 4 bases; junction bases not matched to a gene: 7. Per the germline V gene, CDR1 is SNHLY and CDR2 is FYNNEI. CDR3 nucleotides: TGTGCCAGCAGTGTGGGACTACACGAATACGAGCAGTACTTC. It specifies CASSVGLHEYEQYF.

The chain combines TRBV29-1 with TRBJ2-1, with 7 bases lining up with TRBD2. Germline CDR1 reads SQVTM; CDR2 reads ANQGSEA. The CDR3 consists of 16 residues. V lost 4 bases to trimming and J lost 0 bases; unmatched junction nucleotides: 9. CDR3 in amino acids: CSVGVGTTSSYNEQFF. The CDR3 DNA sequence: TGCAGCGTTGGGGTCGGGACTACGAGCTCCTACAATGAGCAGTTCTTC.

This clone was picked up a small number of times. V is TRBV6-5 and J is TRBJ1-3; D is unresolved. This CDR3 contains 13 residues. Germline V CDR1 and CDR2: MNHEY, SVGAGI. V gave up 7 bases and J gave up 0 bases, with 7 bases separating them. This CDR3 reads CASTSFSGNTIYF. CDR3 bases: TGTGCCAGCACTAGCTTCTCTGGAAACACCATATATTTT.

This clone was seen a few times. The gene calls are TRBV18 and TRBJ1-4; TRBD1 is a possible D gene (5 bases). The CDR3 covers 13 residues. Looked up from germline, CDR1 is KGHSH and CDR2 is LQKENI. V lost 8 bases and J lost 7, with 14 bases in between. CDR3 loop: CASRPTGVEKLFF. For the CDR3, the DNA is TGTGCCAGCCGGCCGACGGGGGTTGAAAAACTGTTTTTT.

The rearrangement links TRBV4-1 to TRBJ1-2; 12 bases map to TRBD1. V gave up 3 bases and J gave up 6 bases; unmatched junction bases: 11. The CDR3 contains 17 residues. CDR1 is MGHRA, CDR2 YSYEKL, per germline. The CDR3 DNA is TGCGCCAGCAGCCATATCGGCCGGGACAGGGGGCGCAATGGCTACACCTTC. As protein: CASSHIGRDRGRNGYTF.

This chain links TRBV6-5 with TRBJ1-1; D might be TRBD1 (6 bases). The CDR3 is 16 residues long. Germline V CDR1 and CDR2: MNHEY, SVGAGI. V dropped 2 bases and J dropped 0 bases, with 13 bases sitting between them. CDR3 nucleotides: TGTGCCAGCAGTTACGAAGCAGGGACATTGAACACTGAAGCTTTCTTT. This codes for CASSYEAGTLNTEAFF.

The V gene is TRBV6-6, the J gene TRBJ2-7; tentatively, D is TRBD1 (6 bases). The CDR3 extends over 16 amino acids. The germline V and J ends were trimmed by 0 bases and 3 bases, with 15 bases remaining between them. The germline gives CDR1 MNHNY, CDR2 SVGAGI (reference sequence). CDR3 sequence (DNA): TGTGCCAGCAGTTACTCGATCCGTGACAGGAACTACGAGCAGTACTTC. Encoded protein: CASSYSIRDRNYEQYF.

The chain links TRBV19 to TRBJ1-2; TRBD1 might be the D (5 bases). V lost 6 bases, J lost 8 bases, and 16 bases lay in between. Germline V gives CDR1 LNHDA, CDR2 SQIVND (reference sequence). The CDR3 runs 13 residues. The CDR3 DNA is TGTGCCAGTAGGCCCATCGCGGGGCTCGGCTACACCTTC. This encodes CASRPIAGLGYTF.

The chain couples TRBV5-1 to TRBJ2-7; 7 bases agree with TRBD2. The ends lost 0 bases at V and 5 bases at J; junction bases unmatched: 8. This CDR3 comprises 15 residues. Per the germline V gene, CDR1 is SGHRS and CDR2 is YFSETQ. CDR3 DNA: TGCGCCAGCAGCTTGGCGGCGGGAGTATCCCACGAGCAGTACTTC. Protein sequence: CASSLAAGVSHEQYF.

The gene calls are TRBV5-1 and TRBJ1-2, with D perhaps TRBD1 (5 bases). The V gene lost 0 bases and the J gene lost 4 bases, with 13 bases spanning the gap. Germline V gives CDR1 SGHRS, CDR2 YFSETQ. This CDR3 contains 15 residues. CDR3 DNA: TGCGCCAGCAGCTTGGGGAGTATCAGGGCCTATGGCTACACCTTC. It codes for CASSLGSIRAYGYTF.

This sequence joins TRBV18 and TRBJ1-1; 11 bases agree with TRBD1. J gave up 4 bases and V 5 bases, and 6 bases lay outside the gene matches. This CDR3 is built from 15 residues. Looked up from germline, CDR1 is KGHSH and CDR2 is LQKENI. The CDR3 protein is CASSMRTGGSTEAFF. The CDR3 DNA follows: TGTGCCAGCTCAATGCGGACAGGGGGCTCCACTGAAGCTTTCTTT.

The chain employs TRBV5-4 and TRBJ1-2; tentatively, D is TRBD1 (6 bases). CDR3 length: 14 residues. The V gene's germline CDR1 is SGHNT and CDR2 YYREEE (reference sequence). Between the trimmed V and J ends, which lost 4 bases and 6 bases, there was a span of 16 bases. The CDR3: CASSAKQGADGYTF. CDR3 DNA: TGTGCCAGCAGCGCTAAACAGGGTGCGGATGGCTACACCTTC.